The 2 T cell receptor beta chains given below trace back to one sample, sequenced in a study of blood T cell repertoires in COVID-19. Here immunoSEQ multiplex PCR was the method, and the copy in TCRdb shows in-frame clones only, minus some. The sample holds hundreds of thousands of clones, 85% seen once. The specimen sequenced was PBMCs or T cells enriched from blood (not recorded which). These receptors were obtained from a woman between 45 and 60 years old with acute COVID-19.

The CDR3 DNA reads as TGTGCCAGCAGCTTACAGGATTCGAACACTGAAGCTTTCTTT. This gives the protein CASSLQDSNTEAFF. The chain joins TRBV2 to TRBJ1-1; D possibly corresponds to TRBD1 (5 bases). Trimming removed 6 bases from V and 1 base from J, with 12 bases in between. The CDR3 extends over 14 amino acids. The germline CDR1 and CDR2 sequences are SNHLY and FYNNEI.

The count of this clone is one. The V gene is TRBV29-1, the J gene TRBJ1-6, with D uncertain. The CDR3 contains 13 residues. V was clipped by 4 bases and J by 8 bases, with 12 bases between them. Per germline, CDR1 SQVTM and CDR2 ANQGSEA. The CDR3 coding sequence is TGCAGCGTTGGGGGAGGGCGGGATTCACCCCTCCACTTT. Translating it yields CSVGGGRDSPLHF.